The clone carrying this T cell receptor beta chain has more than one count but fewer than ten. The target antigen is unknown. This record comes from a study of human T cells and chemical hapten exposure. On the study more broadly: 2% DPC applied to an approximately 2 cm by approximately 2 cm arm area sensitized donors. Points from the study as a whole: Alopecia affected the donors, so their immune response may differ from healthy people's.

Germline V CDR1 and CDR2: DFQATT, SNEGSKA (reference sequence). V was trimmed by 4 bases and J by 2 bases, leaving 14 bases between them. There are 14 residues in the CDR3. As to time point: patch test 1, 2 weeks after DPC sensitization. Treatment indicated: therapeutic diphenylcyclopropenone sensitization with weekly scalp DPC. TCRdb re-called the RACE reads with MiXCR, one entry per CDR3 protein. The table includes around 76,000 distinct CDR3 sequences, 12% detected once. The specimen comprised whole blood, sampled in connection with sensitization to the hapten diphenylcyclopropenone (DPC). The J gene is TRBJ1-2, the V gene TRBV20-1, with D maybe TRBD1 (5 bases). The sequence derives from a woman aged 55-69 years with alopecia areata. Some clones in this sample may be carry-over from other donors' samples. The CDR3 reads CSAISRGRNYGYTF. CDR3 bases: TGCAGTGCTATCTCCCGGGGGAGGAACTATGGCTACACCTTC.